This TCR beta chain was sequenced in a study of T cell responses to AZD1222 COVID-19 vaccine (dated by TCRdb to the early 2020s). About the full investigation: AZD1222 recipients with second doses at about 4 weeks or about 12 weeks were pooled, because spike-specific TCR depth and breadth did not differ between schedules. Trial participants were enrolled by age into 18-55, 56-69 and 70-plus year subgroups, with about 150, 28 and 57 TCR-sequenced participants respectively. TCR sequencing covered about 230 trial participants: around 210 given two doses of AZD1222 and 26 given two doses of MenACWY control vaccine. Broader findings and caveats from the paper: After two AZD1222 doses, spike-specific TCR breadth and depth were significantly higher than at day 0 and than in MenACWY recipients. No day 14 peak-response samples were available, so repertoires were characterized only after the peak T cell response. Participants were mostly white British and included more females than males, and it was suggested by the authors that clonal diversity may have been underestimated. In the small 56-69-year group, the increase in depth fell short of significance, most likely because of low power. Conclusions about previously exposed vaccinees are limited, since just five or six AZD1222 recipients were seropositive for SARS-CoV-2 at baseline. The whole spike protein was spanned by vaccine-associated CD4 TCRs, and dominant responses were seen in regions 160-218 and 743-854. Epitopes outside the regions mutated in the B.1.351 and B.1.1.7 variants were reportedly recognized by nearly half of the unique spike-specific TCRs.

The sample's time point label, in plain terms: baseline before first vaccination. Vaccinee samples came from UK trials COV001 and COV002, including a single-blind randomized controlled phase 2/3 trial of AZD1222 (ChAdOx1 nCoV-19) in healthy adults. For TCRbeta chain sequencing, PBMC samples from trial participants were taken at day 0 and at day 28 after the second dose. The CDR3 regions of human TCRbeta chains were subjected to immunosequencing. The source study handled its data this way. TCRs in the repertoires were compared against a reference library of SARS-CoV-2-specific TCRs that had been generated with the MIRA antigen-specificity platform. Breadth meant the fraction of unique TCRs that were SARS-CoV-2-associated, whereas depth meant the fraction of total T cells that were SARS-CoV-2-associated. Each spike-specific TCR was assigned to its reactive spike region and to a CD4 or CD8 class using the MIRA data. Log10-transformed breadth and depth values were compared by one-way ANOVA with Sidak's multiple comparisons tests. TCRdb obtained this table from immuneACCESS and retained in-frame rearrangements with V and J assigned. These tables miss some clones; where compared with another copy, unresolved V genes account for less than half of the shortfall, and the remainder is unexplained. The V and J calls and the clone size are those of that table, but D and trimming were determined from the DNA. The sample table lists 99,000 or so clones, around nine tenths of them with a count of one. The ten largest clones represent about 2.7% of the sample.

As to this clone: Its antigen is currently not known. The input lacks base qualities; no much larger clone sits a single base away.

The CDR3 contains 14 residues, cysteine and phenylalanine counted. Only CDR3 DNA remains: 42 bases, in frame from the first base. V is cut back by 5 bases and J by 5 bases, with 9 bases in the junction unmatched. The CDR1 and CDR2 encoded by the germline V gene (reference sequence) are SGHNT and YYREEE. The V and J genes are TRBV5-4 and TRBJ1-1, and 7 bases in between align with TRBD1. The clonotype comes from an adult in good health. The sequences come from peripheral blood, collected on day 0 of AZD1222 vaccination. The nucleotide sequence is given as TGTGCCAGCAGTCGCCAACAGGGGCCGACTGAAGCTTTCTTT. It translates to CASSRQQGPTEAFF.